A selection of T cell receptor beta chains follows, all from one sample in a study of blood T cell repertoires in COVID-19. The protocol was immunoSEQ multiplex PCR, while the TCRdb copy is restricted to in-frame clones and leaves out a portion. The top ten hold more than 7% of the sample, which has approximately 210,000 clones, about nine tenths seen once. Sample: PBMCs or T cells enriched from blood (not recorded which). The origin of the receptors is a man aged 25-45 years in a cohort exposed to, infected with or recovered from COVID-19 (not recorded which). Each CDR3 is given with its conserved first and last residue. Fields, in order: V gene, J gene, clone size, D gene, CDR3 protein, CDR3 DNA. The D gene is left open where the match is weak. Some rows have no size entry. The others give once, few or many, or a class for an expanded clone.

V gene: TRBV27; J gene: TRBJ1-2; clone size: .; D gene: .; CDR3 protein: CASRRRDYGYTF; CDR3 DNA: TGTGCCAGCAGGCGCAGGGATTATGGCTACACCTTC
V gene: TRBV6-5; J gene: TRBJ2-3; clone size: .; D gene: .; CDR3 protein: CASSYSAGVYEGTQYF; CDR3 DNA: TGTGCCAGCAGTTACTCTGCAGGGGTGTATGAAGGTACGCAGTATTTT
V gene: TRBV5-1; J gene: TRBJ1-1; clone size: .; D gene: TRBD1; CDR3 protein: CASRQGVQSEAFF; CDR3 DNA: TGCGCCAGCAGGCAGGGGGTTCAATCTGAAGCTTTCTTT
V gene: TRBV7-3; J gene: TRBJ2-2; clone size: once; D gene: TRBD1; CDR3 protein: CASSLMDRSFAGELFF; CDR3 DNA: TGTGCCAGCAGCTTAATGGACAGGTCCTTCGCCGGGGAGCTGTTTTTT
V gene: TRBV28; J gene: TRBJ1-2; clone size: .; D gene: .; CDR3 protein: CASSFTGYGYTF; CDR3 DNA: TGTGCCAGCAGTTTTACAGGGTATGGCTACACCTTC
V gene: TRBV6-5; J gene: TRBJ1-1; clone size: few; D gene: TRBD1; CDR3 protein: CASRGTGTNTEAFF; CDR3 DNA: TGTGCCAGCAGGGGGACAGGGACGAACACTGAAGCTTTCTTT
V gene: TRBV3-1/TRBV3-2; J gene: TRBJ2-5; clone size: once; D gene: TRBD1; CDR3 protein: CASSQTTGQVETQYF; CDR3 DNA: TGTGCCAGCAGCCAAACGACAGGGCAAGTGGAGACCCAGTACTTC
V gene: TRBV29-1; J gene: TRBJ2-7; clone size: once; D gene: TRBD2; CDR3 protein: CSIGAWGGYEQYF; CDR3 DNA: TGCAGCATCGGGGCTTGGGGGGGCTACGAGCAGTACTTC
V gene: TRBV2; J gene: TRBJ1-5; clone size: few; D gene: TRBD1; CDR3 protein: CASSREGARNQPQHF; CDR3 DNA: TGTGCCAGCAGTAGAGAGGGGGCGAGAAATCAGCCCCAGCATTTT
V gene: TRBV4-1; J gene: TRBJ1-2; clone size: .; D gene: .; CDR3 protein: CASSQYDGTGRYGYTF; CDR3 DNA: TGCGCCAGCAGCCAATACGACGGAACAGGGCGCTATGGCTACACCTTC
V gene: TRBV19; J gene: TRBJ2-1; clone size: .; D gene: TRBD2; CDR3 protein: CASSISPPGLADQGNEQFF; CDR3 DNA: TGTGCCAGTAGTATATCGCCCCCGGGACTAGCGGACCAGGGCAATGAGCAGTTCTTC
V gene: TRBV11-1; J gene: TRBJ2-1; clone size: .; D gene: .; CDR3 protein: CASSVRDSYNEQFF; CDR3 DNA: TGTGCCAGCAGTGTGCGGGACTCCTACAATGAGCAGTTCTTC
V gene: TRBV7-8; J gene: TRBJ1-1; clone size: .; D gene: TRBD1; CDR3 protein: CASSPGTGQSTEAFF; CDR3 DNA: TGTGCCAGCAGCCCCGGGACAGGTCAATCCACTGAAGCTTTCTTT
V gene: TRBV24-1; J gene: TRBJ2-2; clone size: few; D gene: TRBD1; CDR3 protein: CATSDRTGVDGELFF; CDR3 DNA: TGTGCCACCAGTGACCGGACAGGGGTTGATGGGGAGCTGTTTTTT